This TCR beta chain was obtained from a study of prognosis after radiotherapy for stage I lung cancer. All patients showed node-negative disease on CT and PET/CT and lacked prior chemotherapy, radiotherapy or other malignancies. Using two-round multiplex PCR, the authors amplified TCR beta CDR3 from genomic DNA. Specific primers for each TRBV and TRBJ gene were what first-round PCR used. TCRdb redid the calling of the multiplex PCR reads with MiXCR, one entry per CDR3 protein. The top ten hold 14% to 15% of the sample, which has fewer than 30,000 distinct CDR3 sequences, just over 45% seen once. The CDR3 extends over 15 amino acids. The V end was cut by 3 bases, the J end by 5 bases, with 17 bases between. Germline V CDR1 and CDR2: SGHDT, YYEEEE. At least ten counts were recorded for this clonotype.

The sequence derives from a donor at least 50 years old with non-small cell lung cancer. Material: PBMCs, obtained before or after stereotactic body radiation therapy (not recorded which). The chain joins TRBV5-6 to TRBJ1-1, with unresolved D. The CDR3: CASSYREGMQTEAFF. The CDR3 bases are TGTGCCAGCAGCTATAGGGAGGGTATGCAGACTGAAGCTTTCTTT.